The clone carrying this T cell receptor beta chain was observed at least ten times. What it recognizes is unknown. By 5'RACE with 10-nucleotide random UMIs, the cDNA was made. TCRdb independently ran MiXCR on the 5' RACE reads; one entry per CDR3 protein. The sample lists roughly 70,000 distinct CDR3 sequences, 4% to 6% occurring once. The data stem from a study of neurological immune-mediated disorders. Across the study: Among around 34 multiple sclerosis patients, about 30 were relapsing-remitting and 3 were secondary progressive.

Findings of the study overall: TCR clonal expansion peaked in HTLV-1-associated myelopathy patients and was lowest in multiple sclerosis patients. Phylogenetic analysis grouped 18 of 34 multiple sclerosis patients' repertoires together, suggesting a possible repertoire signature.

Germline CDR1 is MGHDK and CDR2 is SYGVNS. This CDR3 is 16 amino acids long. J was trimmed by 8 bases and V by 4 bases; bases with no gene match: 6. The TCR sequence derives from a woman younger than 45 with multiple sclerosis. The V gene is TRBV25-1, the J gene TRBJ2-2; 14 bases match TRBD2. Material: PBMCs. For the CDR3, the DNA is TGTGCCAGCAGTGCGCCGGGACTAGCGGGGGTTGGGGAGCTGTTTTTT. Amino acids: CASSAPGLAGVGELFF.